Following are 27 T cell receptor beta chains from one sample sequenced in a study of blood T cell repertoires in COVID-19. Libraries were prepared by immunoSEQ multiplex PCR; TCRdb keeps only in-frame clonotypes and omits some of them. The sample carries some 50,000 clones, about 86% recorded once. The sequencing sample was made of peripheral blood. The receptors come from a man in his fifties or sixties with acute or convalescent COVID-19.

The chain links TRBV7-2 to TRBJ2-1; 9 bases align to TRBD2. The CDR3 is 17 residues long. Unmatched junction bases numbered 10, after V lost 3 bases and J lost 4 bases. CDR1 and CDR2 from the germline V gene are SGHTA and FQGNSA. Written as DNA, the CDR3 is TGTGCCAGCAGCTTCCCGATCCTAGCGGGAACTTACAATGAGCAGTTCTTC. It yields the protein CASSFPILAGTYNEQFF.

DNA for the CDR3: TGTGCCAGCAGCCAGGACAGGGGAGGCCCTGAAGCTTTCTTT. This encodes CASSQDRGGPEAFF. V gene TRBV14 combines with J gene TRBJ1-1; 9 bases line up with TRBD1. This CDR3 is built from 14 residues. CDR1 and CDR2 from the germline V gene are SGHDN and FVKESK. V lost 3 bases, J lost 6 bases, and 5 bases stayed unmatched.

This chain connects TRBV5-5 to TRBJ2-7, with a possible D match to TRBD1 (6 bases). CDR3 length: 13 amino acids. Germline CDR1 is SGHKS and CDR2 is YYEKEE (reference sequence). The V end lost 1 base, the J end lost 2 bases, and 7 bases lay between the germline ends. Here the CDR3 DNA reads TGTGCCAGCAGCTTGACAGGGACCTACGAGCAGTACTTC. Translated, it gives CASSLTGTYEQYF.

J is TRBJ2-7 and V is TRBV25-1; 9 bases line up with TRBD1. CDR3 length: 14 residues. CDR1 is MGHDK and CDR2 is SYGVNS in the germline V gene. V was pared by 5 bases and J by 2 bases, with 4 bases of the junction left unmatched. CDR3 DNA: TGTGCCAGCAGTTCGACAGGGGGGACCTACGAGCAGTACTTC. This translates into CASSSTGGTYEQYF.

This rearrangement joins TRBV6-5 to TRBJ2-4, with 7 nucleotides matching TRBD2. J gave up 1 base and V 10 bases, and 7 bases lay outside the gene matches. Germline loops: CDR1 MNHEY, CDR2 SVGAGI. The CDR3 totals 14 residues. CDR3 in amino acids: CATCPGGAKNIQYF. CDR3 in DNA: TGTGCCACCTGCCCGGGGGGTGCCAAAAACATTCAGTACTTC.

The chain recombines TRBV30 with TRBJ1-6; D gene uncertain. V dropped 5 bases and J dropped 0 bases, with 8 bases sitting between them. Germline values: CDR1 GTSNPN, CDR2 SVGIG (reference sequence). This CDR3 has 14 amino acids. The CDR3 reads CAWSGSSYNSPLHF. CDR3 bases: TGTGCCTGGTCCGGGAGCTCCTATAATTCACCCCTCCACTTT. Using reference TRBV30 and TRBJ1-6 for the parts outside the CDR3, the full variable domain is SQTIHQWPATLVQPVGSPLSLECTVEGTSNPNLYWYRQAAGRGLQLLFYSVGIGQISSEVPQNLSASRPQDRQFILSSKKLLLSDSGFYLCAWSGSSYNSPLHFGNGTRLTVT.

The V and J genes are TRBV7-9 and TRBJ2-7, with D uncertain. The CDR3 is made up of 12 amino acids. V was clipped by 4 bases and J by 0 bases, with 4 bases between them. Looked up from germline, CDR1 is SEHNR and CDR2 is FQNEAQ (reference sequence). CDR3 nucleotide sequence: TGTGCCAGCAGCTCCAGCTCCTACGAGCAGTACTTC. Translated: CASSSSSYEQYF.

A remark on this clone: Other DNA sequences of this sample code for an identical CDR3. The chain recombines TRBV18 with TRBJ1-2, with 7 bases aligning to TRBD1. Germline values: CDR1 KGHSH, CDR2 LQKENI. This CDR3 has 13 amino acids. With 2 bases clipped from V and 4 bases from J, the junction kept 1 base outside the gene matches. The CDR3 is CASSPGTVYGYTF. CDR3 DNA: TGTGCCAGCTCACCAGGGACAGTCTATGGCTACACCTTC.

J is TRBJ2-1 and V is TRBV18; D possibly corresponds to TRBD2 (6 bases). The germline V gene has CDR1 KGHSH and CDR2 LQKENI. CDR3 length equals 14 residues. Deletions cut 3 bases from V and 5 bases from J, with 11 bases between. CDR3 sequence (DNA): TGTGCCAGCTCACCCGGGAGACTACACAATGAGCAGTTCTTC. Translated, it gives CASSPGRLHNEQFF.

V gene TRBV10-2 combines with J gene TRBJ2-1, with TRBD2 identical over 7 bases. CDR3 size: 14 residues. J lost 8 bases, V lost 4 bases, and 8 bases had no gene match. Germline-derived CDR1 and CDR2 are WSHSY and SAAADI. This CDR3 is CASSGSGYRDEQFF. Here the CDR3 DNA reads TGCGCCAGCAGTGGTAGCGGGTACCGCGATGAGCAGTTCTTC.

This chain links TRBV7-6 with TRBJ2-5; TRBD2 matches at 9 bases. Germline lookup yields CDR1 SGHVS and CDR2 FNYEAQ. After removal of 2 bases from V and 2 bases from J, the junction contained 6 bases not matched to a gene. The CDR3 extends over 16 amino acids. The CDR3 region has the DNA TGTGCCAGCAGCTTAAATCCTAGCGGGGTACAAGAGACCCAGTACTTC. Its protein product is CASSLNPSGVQETQYF.

This clone was observed once. An end of the junction differs from the germline gene, which may be a read error. This chain connects TRBV6-5 to TRBJ2-5, with TRBD2 identical over 12 bases. CDR1 is MNHEY and CDR2 is SVGAGI in the germline V gene. CDR3 length: 15 residues. The CDR3 protein is CASSYLTSGRLQINF. In DNA form, the CDR3 reads TGTGCCAGCAGTTACCTCACTAGCGGGAGGCTCCAGATAAACTTC.

This chain joins TRBV7-2 and TRBJ2-1; D is uncertain. There are 17 residues in the CDR3. The ends were cut back, 3 bases at V and 0 bases at J, with 15 bases in the middle. Germline V gives CDR1 SGHTA, CDR2 FQGNSA. The CDR3 protein is CASSLSVMRSSYNEQFF. The CDR3 coding sequence is TGTGCCAGCAGCTTGTCAGTCATGCGGAGCTCCTACAATGAGCAGTTCTTC.

This chain links TRBV5-1 with TRBJ2-2, with TRBD2 identical over 7 bases. With V trimmed by 0 bases and J by 4 bases, 3 bases remained unmatched. CDR1 and CDR2 from the germline V gene are SGHRS and YFSETQ. The length of the CDR3 is 15 residues. The DNA of the CDR3 is TGCGCCAGCAGCTTGGGGACGGGGGGCACCGGGGAGCTGTTTTTT. Its translation: CASSLGTGGTGELFF.

J is TRBJ2-4 and V is TRBV24-1, with 8 bases lining up with TRBD1. The CDR3 is 17 amino acids. In germline, CDR1 is KGHDR, CDR2 SFDVKD. V was pared by 3 bases and J by 6 bases, with 12 bases of the junction left unmatched. This CDR3 is CATSDLSSRTGRNIQYF. CDR3 DNA sequence: TGTGCCACCAGTGATCTATCCTCCCGGACAGGGAGAAACATTCAGTACTTC.

The J gene is TRBJ1-2, the V gene TRBV10-3, with 8 bases that match TRBD1. The trim removed 10 bases at V and 2 bases at J, leaving 6 bases unmatched. From germline, CDR1 is ENHRY and CDR2 SYGVKD. The CDR3 is 13 amino acids. The CDR3 sequence is CATGQGVNYGYTF. As DNA, the CDR3 is TGTGCCACCGGACAGGGCGTCAACTATGGCTACACCTTC.

This chain links TRBV4-1 with TRBJ1-3, with TRBD1 as a possible D gene (6 bases). The CDR3 length is 14 residues. CDR1 is MGHRA and CDR2 is YSYEKL in the germline V gene. V dropped 1 base and J dropped 4 bases, with 8 bases sitting between them. The CDR3 sequence: CASSQGTVGNTIYF. CDR3 in DNA: TGCGCCAGCAGCCAAGGGACAGTAGGAAACACCATATATTTT.

This sequence joins TRBV12-3 or TRBV12-4 and TRBJ1-2, with 8 bases identical to TRBD1. V shed 3 bases and J 7 bases; nucleotides not matched to a gene: 4. CDR3 length equals 13 residues. CDR3 protein: CASSFGTGAGYTF. CDR3 nucleotides: TGTGCCAGCAGTTTTGGGACAGGAGCTGGCTACACCTTC.

This chain links TRBV3-1 (or the pseudogene TRBV3-2) with TRBJ2-4, with 12 bases fitting TRBD1. Germline lookup yields CDR1 LGHDT and CDR2 YNNKEL (reference sequence). Losses at the gene ends were 4 bases for V and 6 bases for J; bases not matched to a gene: 4. This CDR3 comprises 15 residues. CDR3 protein: CASSLGGQGANIQYF. The DNA of the CDR3 is TGTGCCAGCAGCCTAGGGGGACAGGGGGCAAACATTCAGTACTTC.

The V and J genes are TRBV5-1 and TRBJ2-5; D might be TRBD1 (6 bases). V dropped 0 bases and J dropped 2 bases, with 11 bases sitting between them. CDR3 length equals 15 residues. The germline CDR1 and CDR2 sequences are SGHRS and YFSETQ. CDR3 region: CASSLAPGEQETQYF. CDR3 DNA sequence: TGCGCCAGCAGCTTGGCCCCAGGGGAACAAGAGACCCAGTACTTC.

This chain uses TRBV5-5 with TRBJ2-7; 10 bases are a match to TRBD2. The CDR3 extends over 16 amino acids. V dropped 2 bases and J dropped 2; count of bases not matched to a gene: 7. Per germline, CDR1 SGHKS and CDR2 YYEKEE (reference sequence). The CDR3, as DNA: TGTGCCAGCAGCTTCTTACCCAGCGGGAGGGCCTACGAGCAGTACTTC. The encoded protein is CASSFLPSGRAYEQYF.

CDR3 coding DNA: TGTGCCAGCAGCCCATCCGGGACAGGGGGCTCCTACGAGCAGTACTTC. Translating gives CASSPSGTGGSYEQYF. The rearrangement links TRBV5-4 to TRBJ2-7, with 11 bases aligning to TRBD1. The length of the CDR3 is 16 residues. From germline, CDR1 is SGHNT and CDR2 YYREEE (reference sequence). Germline trimming cut 4 bases from V and 0 bases from J; bases unmatched to any gene: 6.

V gene TRBV11-3 combines with J gene TRBJ1-1; TRBD1 is a possible D gene (5 bases). V was pared by 2 bases and J by 11 bases, with 9 bases between. This CDR3 has 11 amino acids. Germline V gene data show CDR1 as SGHNT and CDR2 as YENEEA. The CDR3 reads CASSLRGSAFF. CDR3 bases: TGTGCCAGCAGCTTAAGGGGTTCGGCTTTCTTT.

The genes are TRBV5-4 and TRBJ1-2; D unresolved. V was clipped by 4 bases and J by 6 bases, with 19 bases between them. Germline assignment: CDR1 SGHNT and CDR2 YYREEE (reference sequence). CDR3 length: 15 amino acids. CDR3 amino acids: CASSPRVGSAHGYTF. Here the CDR3 DNA reads TGTGCCAGCAGCCCGAGGGTTGGGTCCGCCCATGGCTACACCTTC.

The rearrangement links TRBV2 to TRBJ1-2; D is possibly TRBD1 (6 bases). The V gene lost 8 bases and the J gene lost 2 bases, with 9 bases spanning the gap. Germline loops: CDR1 SNHLY, CDR2 FYNNEI. The CDR3 has 12 residues. CDR3 loop: CASRQGNYGYTF. CDR3 sequence (DNA): TGTGCCAGCCGCCAGGGGAACTATGGCTACACCTTC.

The chain couples TRBV4-1 to TRBJ1-1; D unclear. Germline V gene lookup returns CDR1 MGHRA and CDR2 YSYEKL. The V end was cut by 11 bases, the J end by 0 bases, with 10 bases between. CDR3 size: 12 residues. CDR3 residues: CAPVSLNTEAFF. The CDR3 coding sequence is TGCGCCCCCGTATCTTTGAACACTGAAGCTTTCTTT.

The chain couples TRBV5-1 to TRBJ2-7; D is uncertain. The germline V and J ends were trimmed by 0 bases and 2 bases, with 12 bases remaining between them. There are 15 residues in the CDR3. Looked up from germline, CDR1 is SGHRS and CDR2 is YFSETQ. The CDR3: CASSLAPLRPYEQYF. The CDR3 nucleotides are TGCGCCAGCAGCTTGGCCCCCCTGAGGCCCTACGAGCAGTACTTC.